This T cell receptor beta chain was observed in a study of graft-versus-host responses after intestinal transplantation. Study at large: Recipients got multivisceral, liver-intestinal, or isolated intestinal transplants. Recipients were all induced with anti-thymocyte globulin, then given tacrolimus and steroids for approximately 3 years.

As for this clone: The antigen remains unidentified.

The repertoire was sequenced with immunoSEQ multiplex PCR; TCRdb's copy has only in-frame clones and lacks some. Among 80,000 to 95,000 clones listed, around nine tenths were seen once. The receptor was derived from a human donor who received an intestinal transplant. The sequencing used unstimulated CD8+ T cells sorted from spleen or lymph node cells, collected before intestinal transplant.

CDR3 amino acids: CASSQVWGSYEQYF. The CDR3 region has the DNA TGCGCCAGCAGCCAAGTGTGGGGATCCTACGAGCAGTACTTC. The chain joins TRBV4-1 to TRBJ2-7; D is uncertain. The CDR3 has 14 residues. The germline gives CDR1 MGHRA, CDR2 YSYEKL. V lost 1 base and J 1 base, leaving 8 bases between the germline ends.